The table lists the clone carrying this T cell receptor beta chain with many counts. Antigen specificity is unknown. This entry comes from a study of T cells after yellow fever vaccination. The study, taken as a whole, reports: In FACS-sorted repertoires, abundant clonotypes from the bulk population could appear as contaminants.

A 5'RACE template-switching step, the method used to make TCR cDNA, added a universal primer site and UMIs. TCRdb processed the 5' RACE reads anew with MiXCR; each CDR3 protein has one entry. Among some 250,000 distinct CDR3 sequences listed, 3.6% were seen once. This CDR3 contains 18 residues. Trimming removed 6 bases from V and 4 bases from J, with 27 bases in between. Germline values: CDR1 SSHAT, CDR2 FNYEAQ (reference sequence). Here the sequenced sample was PBMCs, taken 15 days after the yellow fever booster vaccination. The sequence came from a man between 18 and 35 years old who received the YFV17D yellow fever vaccine. This rearrangement joins TRBV7-7 to TRBJ1-2, with D maybe TRBD1 (6 bases). The CDR3 region is CASRKLGANGPKGYGYTF. The DNA for the CDR3 is TGTGCCAGCAGAAAGCTGGGGGCGAATGGTCCTAAGGGCTATGGCTACACCTTC. The whole variable domain, filled in from reference TRBV7-7 and TRBJ1-2, reads GAGVSQSPRYKVTKRGQDVTLRCDPISSHATLYWYQQALGQGPEFLTYFNYEAQPDKSGLPSDRFSAERPEGSISTLTIQRTEQRDSAMYRCASRKLGANGPKGYGYTFGSGTRLTVV.